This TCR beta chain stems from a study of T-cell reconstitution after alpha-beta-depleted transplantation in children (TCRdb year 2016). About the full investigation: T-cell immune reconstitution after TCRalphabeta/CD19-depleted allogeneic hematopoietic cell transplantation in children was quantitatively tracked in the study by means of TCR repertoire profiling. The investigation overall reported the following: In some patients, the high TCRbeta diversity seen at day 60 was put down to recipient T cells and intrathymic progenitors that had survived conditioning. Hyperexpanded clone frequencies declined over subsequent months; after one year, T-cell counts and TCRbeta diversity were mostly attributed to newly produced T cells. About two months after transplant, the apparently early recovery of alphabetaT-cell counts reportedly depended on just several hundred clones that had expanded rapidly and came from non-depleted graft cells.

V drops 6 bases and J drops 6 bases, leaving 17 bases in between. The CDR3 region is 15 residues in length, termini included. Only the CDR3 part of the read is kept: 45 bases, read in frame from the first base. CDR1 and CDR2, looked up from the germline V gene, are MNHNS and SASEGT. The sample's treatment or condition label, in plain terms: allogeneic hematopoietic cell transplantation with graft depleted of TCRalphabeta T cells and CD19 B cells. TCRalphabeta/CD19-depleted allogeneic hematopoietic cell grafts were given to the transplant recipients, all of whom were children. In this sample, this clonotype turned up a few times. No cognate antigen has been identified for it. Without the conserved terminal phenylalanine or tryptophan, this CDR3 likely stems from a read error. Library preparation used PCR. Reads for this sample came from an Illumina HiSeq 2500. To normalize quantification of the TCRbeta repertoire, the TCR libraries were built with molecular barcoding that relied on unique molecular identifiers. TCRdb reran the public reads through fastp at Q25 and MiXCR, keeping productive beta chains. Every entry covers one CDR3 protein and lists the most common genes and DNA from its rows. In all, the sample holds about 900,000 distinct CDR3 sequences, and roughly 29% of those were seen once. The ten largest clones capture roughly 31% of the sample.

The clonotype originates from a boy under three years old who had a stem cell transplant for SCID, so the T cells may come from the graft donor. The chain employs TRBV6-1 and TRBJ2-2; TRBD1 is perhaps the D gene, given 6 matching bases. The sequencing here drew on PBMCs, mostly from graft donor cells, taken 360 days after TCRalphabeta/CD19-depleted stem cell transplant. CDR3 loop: CASSLNRDQAGELFC. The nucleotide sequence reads TGTGCCAGCAGCCTAAACAGGGATCAAGCCGGGGAGCTGTTTTGT.